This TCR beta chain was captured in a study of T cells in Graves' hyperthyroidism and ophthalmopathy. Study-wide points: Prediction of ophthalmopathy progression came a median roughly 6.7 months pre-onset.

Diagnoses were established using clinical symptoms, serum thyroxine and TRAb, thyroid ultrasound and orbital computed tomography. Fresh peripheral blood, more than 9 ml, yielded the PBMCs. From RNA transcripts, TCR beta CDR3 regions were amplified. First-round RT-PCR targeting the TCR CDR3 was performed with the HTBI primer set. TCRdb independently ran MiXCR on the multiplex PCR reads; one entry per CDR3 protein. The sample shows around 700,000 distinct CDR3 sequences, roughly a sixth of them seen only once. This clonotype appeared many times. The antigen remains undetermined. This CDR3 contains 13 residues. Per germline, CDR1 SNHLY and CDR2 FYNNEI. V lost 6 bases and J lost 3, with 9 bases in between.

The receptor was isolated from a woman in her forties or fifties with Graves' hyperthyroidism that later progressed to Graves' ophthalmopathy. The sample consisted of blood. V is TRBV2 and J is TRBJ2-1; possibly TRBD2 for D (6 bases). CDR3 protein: CASRTRDYNEQFF. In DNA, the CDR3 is TGTGCCAGCAGGACTAGAGACTACAATGAGCAGTTCTTC. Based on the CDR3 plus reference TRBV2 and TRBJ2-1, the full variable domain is EPEVTQTPSHQVTQMGQEVILRCVPISNHLYFYWYRQILGQKVEFLVSFYNNEISEKSEIFDDQFSVERPDGSNFTLKIRSTKLEDSAMYFCASRTRDYNEQFFGPGTRLTVL.